This is a list of T cell receptor beta chains from one sample in a study of early T cells in non-severe SARS-CoV-2 infection. TCRdb processed the 5' RACE reads anew with MiXCR; each CDR3 protein has one entry. This table holds about 89,000 distinct CDR3 sequences, roughly 17% found once. Source: whole blood, taken at baseline. Receptors originate from an adult who was a healthcare worker with PCR-confirmed SARS-CoV-2 infection or an uninfected control (not recorded which). The CDR3 runs from the conserved cysteine through the conserved F or W. The order of the fields is CDR3 protein, CDR3 DNA, D gene, clone size, V gene, CDR3 length, J gene. A D gene is named only where the DNA matches it firmly. The listing skips clone size in some rows; elsewhere it reads once, few, many or a size class.

cdr3_aa: CASSLTGGSGANVLTF; cdr3_nt: TGTGCCAGCAGCTTGACAGGAGGCTCTGGGGCCAACGTCCTGACTTTC; d_call: NA; clone_size: few; v_call: TRBV7-9; cdr3_length: 16; j_call: TRBJ2-6
cdr3_aa: CASSQALGTTSSSYEQYF; cdr3_nt: TGTGCCAGCAGCCAAGCCCTCGGGACGACGAGCAGCTCCTACGAGCAGTACTTC; d_call: NA; clone_size: once; v_call: TRBV3-1; cdr3_length: 18; j_call: TRBJ2-7
cdr3_aa: CASSLRLAGPNSYNEQFF; cdr3_nt: TGTGCCAGCAGTTTGCGACTAGCGGGACCTAATTCCTACAATGAGCAGTTCTTC; d_call: TRBD2; clone_size: NA; v_call: TRBV6-6; cdr3_length: 18; j_call: TRBJ2-1
cdr3_aa: CASSLGPNQPQHF; cdr3_nt: TGCGCCAGCAGCTTGGGGCCTAATCAGCCCCAGCATTTT; d_call: NA; clone_size: many; v_call: TRBV5-1; cdr3_length: 13; j_call: TRBJ1-5
cdr3_aa: CASSGTSGRDEQFF; cdr3_nt: TGTGCCAGCAGCGGGACTAGCGGTCGCGATGAGCAGTTCTTC; d_call: TRBD2; clone_size: NA; v_call: TRBV6-1; cdr3_length: 14; j_call: TRBJ2-1
cdr3_aa: CASSLAGGVKNIQYF; cdr3_nt: TGTGCCAGCAGTTTAGCGGGAGGTGTCAAAAACATTCAGTACTTC; d_call: TRBD2; clone_size: few; v_call: TRBV27; cdr3_length: 15; j_call: TRBJ2-4
cdr3_aa: CASSPQPLLKQYF; cdr3_nt: TGTGCCAGCAGCCCCCAGCCTCTACTGAAGCAGTACTTC; d_call: NA; clone_size: NA; v_call: TRBV12-3/TRBV12-4; cdr3_length: 13; j_call: TRBJ2-7
cdr3_aa: CASSLVSGSSADTQYF; cdr3_nt: TGTGCCAGCAGTCTCGTCAGCGGGAGTTCCGCAGATACGCAGTATTTT; d_call: TRBD2; clone_size: NA; v_call: TRBV12-3/TRBV12-4; cdr3_length: 16; j_call: TRBJ2-3
cdr3_aa: CASSSPGQATDTQYF; cdr3_nt: TGTGCCAGCAGTTCCCCGGGACAGGCCACAGATACGCAGTATTTT; d_call: TRBD1; clone_size: few; v_call: TRBV28; cdr3_length: 15; j_call: TRBJ2-3
cdr3_aa: CASSERTGKETQYF; cdr3_nt: TGTGCCAGCAGTGAAAGAACAGGGAAAGAGACCCAGTACTTC; d_call: NA; clone_size: few; v_call: TRBV2; cdr3_length: 14; j_call: TRBJ2-5
cdr3_aa: CASSPQAGAFQETQYF; cdr3_nt: TGTGCCAGCAGTCCCCAAGCGGGAGCTTTCCAAGAGACCCAGTACTTC; d_call: TRBD2; clone_size: few; v_call: TRBV6-2/TRBV6-3; cdr3_length: 16; j_call: TRBJ2-5
cdr3_aa: CASSGLAGIYNEQFF; cdr3_nt: TGTGCCAGCAGTGGGCTAGCGGGCATTTACAATGAGCAGTTCTTC; d_call: TRBD2; clone_size: NA; v_call: TRBV6-6; cdr3_length: 15; j_call: TRBJ2-1
cdr3_aa: CASSQGTVFSYEQYF; cdr3_nt: TGCGCCAGCAGCCAGGGGACTGTTTTTTCCTACGAGCAGTACTTC; d_call: NA; clone_size: NA; v_call: TRBV4-1; cdr3_length: 15; j_call: TRBJ2-7
cdr3_aa: CSAGRQDEQYF; cdr3_nt: TGCAGTGCTGGGAGACAGGACGAGCAGTACTTC; d_call: NA; clone_size: NA; v_call: TRBV20-1; cdr3_length: 11; j_call: TRBJ2-7